The 3 T cell receptor beta chains below come from one sample, sequenced in a study of blood T cell repertoires in COVID-19. Measured with immunoSEQ multiplex PCR; TCRdb has only the in-frame clones, and not every one. This sample yields 250,000 to 350,000 clones, of which 65% to 90% are seen a single time; under 15% belongs to the top ten. Sample: peripheral blood. All receptors derive from a woman between 65 and 79 years old with COVID-19, enrolled during active disease.

This chain connects TRBV24-1 to TRBJ2-3; maybe TRBD2 (6 bases). V dropped 1 base and J dropped 0 bases, with 13 bases sitting between them. Germline V gene lookup returns CDR1 KGHDR and CDR2 SFDVKD. CDR3 length: 17 amino acids. The CDR3 sequence is CATSDFTSTTSTDTQYF. CDR3 nucleotides: TGTGCCACCAGTGATTTTACTAGCACCACTAGCACAGATACGCAGTATTTT.

The chain uses TRBV7-2 and TRBJ2-5; D might be TRBD2 (5 bases). The CDR3 spans 13 residues. V lost 4 bases, J lost 2 bases, and 8 bases lay in between. Germline V gives CDR1 SGHTA, CDR2 FQGNSA. The DNA for the CDR3 is TGTGCCAGCAGCTCGCCGGGGCAAGAGACCCAGTACTTC. Residues: CASSSPGQETQYF. The full variable domain, its missing parts supplied by reference TRBV7-2 and TRBJ2-5, is GAGVSQSPSNKVTEKGKDVELRCDPISGHTALYWYRQSLGQGLEFLIYFQGNSAPDKSGLPSDRFSAERTGGSVSTLTIQRTQQEDSAVYLCASSSPGQETQYFGPGTRLLVL.

J is TRBJ2-1 and V is TRBV10-2; 9 positions match TRBD2. With 7 bases clipped from V and 6 bases from J, the junction kept 7 bases outside the gene matches. The germline gives CDR1 WSHSY, CDR2 SAAADI. This CDR3 region has 14 residues. CDR3 nucleotides: TGCGCCAGCACCCTAGCGGGGTCTCTCAATGAGCAGTTCTTC. Translating gives CASTLAGSLNEQFF.